This TCR beta chain was documented in a study of blood T cell repertoires in COVID-19 (dated by TCRdb to between 2020 and 2021). In terms of the full investigation: Samples from collaborators originated in the United States, Italy and Spain and spanned both the acute and convalescent phases of COVID-19. The samples were drawn from two sources: the first 160 participants of the ongoing ImmuneRACE study, and 1,200 or so subjects contributed by 6 global collaborators. Deeply sampled blood TCRbeta repertoires from subjects exposed to, actively infected with, or recovered from COVID-19 were included in the dataset. The prospective study material was composed of cDNA or gDNA derived from T cells, B-cell-depleted T cells, or PBMCs. The repertoires were made available in a free public database intended to serve as a resource for research on the immune response to SARS-CoV-2. The sample metadata nearly always contained a de-identified subject ID, COVID-19 status, age in years and sex. Where HLA class I and class II types were available, the types were taken from metadata supplied by the sample provider, not from assay-based typing. Broad study findings and their caveats: How much clinical and demographic metadata was included differed by source and by participant, and the metadata was provided uncurated.

TCRbeta CDR3 regions were amplified from genomic DNA by means of the immunoSEQ Assay, a bias-controlled multiplex PCR. The authors' analysis ran thus. The number of nucleated cells in each sample was estimated from the amplification of reference gene primers within the assay. To quantify the absolute abundance of each unique TCRbeta CDR3 rearrangement, sequence reads were collapsed and filtered. For each sample, productive Simpson clonality was calculated as the square root of Simpson's diversity index over productive rearrangements. TCRdb took this table from immuneACCESS and kept in-frame rearrangements with V and J called. Such tables lack part of the clones; where checked against another copy, unresolved V genes explain under half of the gap, and the rest is unexplained. Clone size and V and J calls were adopted from that table, with D and trimming inferred from the DNA. Here the sample has 170,000 or so clones; under 85% occur a single time. The ten largest clones capture over 6% of the sample.

Of note for this clone: The clone's antigen remains unknown. No per-base quality is available; no much larger clone lies one base away.

One collaborating source in Seattle enrolled patients while the patients were actively infected and followed the patients over time throughout the course of disease. Collaborating institutions collected whole blood in K2EDTA tubes following their own protocols. For TCRbeta analysis, collaborator samples were shipped as frozen whole blood, as isolated PBMCs, or as DNA extracted from either sample type. V is pared back by 7 bases and J by 7 bases, with 11 bases lying between the germline termini. The germline V gene yields MNHEY for CDR1 and SVGAGI for CDR2. The CDR3, cysteine through phenylalanine, is 13 amino acids long. Solely the CDR3 DNA is kept, with 39 bases framed from the first base.

Sequencing input: peripheral blood. The source is a woman in her seventies with COVID-19, enrolled during active disease. The receptor chain draws on TRBV6-5 and TRBJ1-6; TRBD1 is a possible D gene, resting on 5 matching bases. The CDR3 corresponds to CASIEQENSPLHF. The bases are TGTGCCAGCATCGAACAGGAAAATTCACCCCTCCACTTT.